These 30 T cell receptor beta chains came from one sample sequenced in a study of beta chain features in type 1 diabetes. The investigators reverse transcribed all of the isolated RNA, so they sequenced expressed TCRB transcripts. Assay: immunoSEQ multiplex PCR; the TCRdb copy retains only in-frame clones and omits some. The sample contains under 400,000 clones, around 12% of which appear only once. Antigens for these TCRs are unknown. Notes on the study in general: Significant though moderate, a shortening of TCRB CDR3s appeared in all four CD4+ subsets of Type 1 diabetes patients.

The specimen was naive CD4+ T cells from blood. These receptor sequences come from a woman aged 18-29 years with type 1 diabetes.

This CDR3 reads CASSPFEGGKYEQYF. The CDR3 coding sequence is TGCGCCAGCAGCCCATTTGAGGGAGGGAAGTACGAGCAGTACTTC. The rearrangement uses TRBV4-3 and TRBJ2-7, with 7 nucleotides matching TRBD2. There are 15 residues in the CDR3. Trimming cost V 4 bases and J 4 bases; bases outside gene matches: 10. Germline CDR1 reads LGHNA; CDR2 reads YSLEER.

In its sample, this clone was seen a few times. The chain carries TRBV25-1 and TRBJ1-5; unclear D gene. V shed 6 bases and J shed 3 bases, with 12 bases lying between them. The CDR3 has 14 amino acids. Germline CDR1 is MGHDK and CDR2 is SYGVNS. The CDR3 spells CASRPNGVNQPQHF. The CDR3, as DNA: TGTGCCAGCAGGCCAAACGGAGTCAATCAGCCCCAGCATTTT.

The gene calls are TRBV7-2 and TRBJ1-2; 8 nucleotides match TRBD1. The CDR3 is made up of 13 amino acids. Germline loops: CDR1 SGHTA, CDR2 FQGNSA. The V and J ends lost 5 bases and 12 bases, in that order; junction bases with no gene match: 11. CDR3 coding DNA: TGTGCCAGCAGCACAAGAAGGACAGGGATTAACACCTTC. Protein sequence: CASSTRRTGINTF.

This clone was seen a few times. This chain links TRBV11-2 with TRBJ2-7, with D perhaps TRBD2 (6 bases). V lost 0 bases and J lost 3, with 12 bases in between. The CDR3 has 15 residues. CDR1 is SGHAT, CDR2 FQNNGV, per germline. DNA of the CDR3: TGTGCCAGCAGCTTAGAGCCAGGGCGGGGCTACGAGCAGTACTTC. Protein: CASSLEPGRGYEQYF.

The sample holds a few counts of this clone. This chain uses TRBV2 with TRBJ2-7; TRBD2 might be the D (5 bases). CDR1 and CDR2 from the germline V gene are SNHLY and FYNNEI. V was cut by 10 bases and J by 5 bases, with 15 bases left in between. The CDR3 has 12 amino acids. In nucleotides, the CDR3 is TGTGCCAACAAGCGTGAGGGAGACGAGCAGTACTTC. Protein product: CANKREGDEQYF.

This rearrangement joins TRBV4-3 to TRBJ1-5; a weak D match, TRBD1 (6 bases). The ends were cut back, 1 base at V and 3 bases at J, with 10 bases in the middle. CDR3 length: 15 residues. Germline assignment: CDR1 LGHNA and CDR2 YSLEER. The CDR3 region is CASSQGQGFNQPQHF. DNA of the CDR3: TGCGCCAGCAGCCAAGGGCAGGGGTTCAATCAGCCCCAGCATTTT.

The J gene is TRBJ2-7, the V gene TRBV2; TRBD1 matches 12 bases. The CDR3 length is 15 residues. V lost 7 bases and J lost 1; bases outside the gene matches: 5. Germline-derived CDR1 and CDR2 are SNHLY and FYNNEI. The CDR3: CASTRDRGQSYEQYF. The CDR3 DNA sequence: TGTGCCAGCACCAGGGACAGGGGGCAGTCCTACGAGCAGTACTTC.

This clone was counted a few times. This chain links TRBV11-2 with TRBJ2-7, with 9 bases matching TRBD1. V dropped 6 bases and J dropped 0; count of bases not matched to a gene: 6. CDR1 is SGHAT and CDR2 is FQNNGV in the germline V gene. CDR3 length: 15 residues. CDR3: CASSFGTGSSYEQYF. The CDR3, as DNA: TGTGCCAGCAGTTTCGGGACAGGGAGCTCCTACGAGCAGTACTTC.

As concerns this clone: This specimen includes other DNA sequences encoding the same CDR3. This chain joins TRBV18 and TRBJ2-6, with 9 nucleotides matching TRBD1. V was clipped by 6 bases and J by 2 bases; unmatched bases: 2. The germline V gene encodes CDR1 KGHSH and CDR2 LQKENI. This CDR3 comprises 15 residues. CDR3 sequence: CASSRDRAGANVLTF. For the CDR3, the DNA is TGTGCCAGCTCCCGGGACAGGGCTGGGGCCAACGTCCTGACTTTC.

Comment on this clone: The sample carries other DNA sequences with the same CDR3. V is TRBV18 and J is TRBJ2-7; no clear D. This CDR3 comprises 11 residues. V lost 3 bases to trimming and J lost 3 bases, with 3 bases between them. Germline V CDR1 and CDR2: KGHSH, LQKENI. The CDR3 sequence: CASSPNYEQYF. CDR3 nucleotide sequence: TGTGCCAGCTCACCTAACTACGAGCAGTACTTC.

This chain links TRBV10-3 with TRBJ1-2, with D unresolved. The CDR3 loop spans 12 amino acids. Germline-derived CDR1 and CDR2 are ENHRY and SYGVKD. Trimming left V 7 bases short and J 10 bases short, with 16 bases between. The CDR3 sequence: CAITSRGATYTF. The CDR3, as DNA: TGTGCCATCACCTCGAGAGGAGCGACCTACACCTTC.

The gene calls are TRBV27 and TRBJ2-2; 8 bases align to TRBD1. Germline-derived CDR1 and CDR2 are MNHEY and SMNVEV (reference sequence). The CDR3 is 16 residues long. Trimming took 5 bases from V and 4 from J; bases not matched to a gene: 9. The DNA for the CDR3 is TGTGCCAGCAGTCACTCGGCGACAGGGGTCACCGGGGAGCTGTTTTTT. Translating it yields CASSHSATGVTGELFF.

This clone showed up just a few times. The chain employs TRBV14 and TRBJ2-1, with TRBD2 matching 11 bases. The CDR3 is 16 amino acids. V lost 1 base, J lost 7 bases, and 6 bases stayed unmatched. The V gene's germline CDR1 is SGHDN and CDR2 FVKESK. CDR3 sequence reads: CASSQVSGGAGNEQFF. CDR3 sequence (DNA): TGTGCCAGCAGCCAAGTTAGCGGGGGGGCTGGGAATGAGCAGTTCTTC.

The chain employs TRBV30 and TRBJ1-2, with 9 nucleotides matching TRBD1. This CDR3 contains 12 residues. Germline V gene lookup returns CDR1 GTSNPN and CDR2 SVGIG (reference sequence). Trimming took 6 bases from V and 7 from J; bases not matched to a gene: 6. CDR3: CACTGTGFGYTF. CDR3 coding DNA: TGTGCCTGTACCGGGACAGGGTTTGGCTACACCTTC.

This clone appeared a few times. The chain links TRBV29-1 to TRBJ2-7; D is possibly TRBD2 (5 bases). Trimming removed 8 bases from V and 0 bases from J, with 11 bases in between. In germline, CDR1 is SQVTM, CDR2 ANQGSEA. The CDR3 runs 12 residues. The CDR3 DNA follows: TGCAGCTTTCGAGGGAGCTCCTACGAGCAGTACTTC. Residues: CSFRGSSYEQYF.

In this sample, this clone turned up a few times. The chain employs TRBV5-4 and TRBJ2-2; TRBD2 matches at 9 bases. Germline loops: CDR1 SGHNT, CDR2 YYREEE (reference sequence). CDR3 length: 16 residues. The trim removed 1 base at V and 4 bases at J, leaving 5 bases unmatched. The CDR3 protein is CASSLRLAGITGELFF. In DNA form, the CDR3 reads TGTGCCAGCAGCTTGCGGCTAGCGGGGATCACCGGGGAGCTGTTTTTT.

The chain combines TRBV6-5 with TRBJ2-2; D ambiguous. The CDR3 is 14 amino acids. Per the germline V gene, CDR1 is MNHEY and CDR2 is SVGAGI. V lost 1 base to trimming and J lost 5 bases, with 8 bases between them. The CDR3 loop is CASSYFGVTGELFF. CDR3 nucleotide sequence: TGTGCCAGCAGTTACTTCGGAGTTACCGGGGAGCTGTTTTTT.

V gene TRBV15 combines with J gene TRBJ1-5, with 12 bases aligning to TRBD1. In germline, CDR1 is LNHNV, CDR2 YYDKDF (reference sequence). The J segment lost 6 bases and the V segment lost 7 bases, leaving 7 bases of the junction unmatched. This CDR3 region has 15 residues. This chain's CDR3 is CATNTGTGGGQPQHF. The CDR3 DNA reads as TGTGCCACCAATACCGGGACAGGGGGCGGTCAGCCCCAGCATTTT.

There are a few counts of this clone. The chain combines TRBV29-1 with TRBJ2-7; 9 bases line up with TRBD1. From germline, CDR1 is SQVTM and CDR2 ANQGSEA. The J segment lost 5 bases and the V segment lost 6 bases, leaving 11 bases of the junction unmatched. The CDR3 consists of 14 residues. The CDR3, as DNA: TGCAGCGTAGGTTACAGGGGGCTTAAGGACGAGCAGTACTTC. It is translated as CSVGYRGLKDEQYF.

The V gene is TRBV7-2, the J gene TRBJ2-2, with D tentatively TRBD2 (6 bases). Trimming took off 1 base at V and 6 bases at J, with 15 bases between the two ends. CDR3 length: 16 residues. Germline CDR1 SGHTA, CDR2 FQGNSA. CDR3 loop: CASSLGGVTGAGELFF. The DNA for the CDR3 is TGTGCCAGCAGCTTAGGTGGAGTCACGGGGGCCGGGGAGCTGTTTTTT.

A few counts support this clone. The V gene is TRBV7-2, the J gene TRBJ1-3; D perhaps matches TRBD1 (6 bases). V lost 0 bases and J 2 bases, leaving 11 bases between the germline ends. This CDR3 is built from 16 residues. The germline V gene encodes CDR1 SGHTA and CDR2 FQGNSA. CDR3 sequence reads: CASSLAVGQTGNTIYF. CDR3 sequence (DNA): TGTGCCAGCAGCTTAGCAGTAGGACAGACTGGAAACACCATATATTTT.

This clone has a handful of counts. The chain has TRBV2 and TRBJ2-5; D uncertain. This CDR3 has 14 residues. V was shortened by 2 bases and J by 4 bases, with 11 bases between the two germline ends. CDR1 and CDR2 (germline): SNHLY, FYNNEI. The CDR3 sequence is CASSEPEIAETQYF. CDR3 nucleotides: TGTGCCAGCAGTGAACCCGAGATTGCAGAGACCCAGTACTTC. The complete variable domain, with remaining parts taken from reference TRBV2 and TRBJ2-5, reads EPEVTQTPSHQVTQMGQEVILRCVPISNHLYFYWYRQILGQKVEFLVSFYNNEISEKSEIFDDQFSVERPDGSNFTLKIRSTKLEDSAMYFCASSEPEIAETQYFGPGTRLLVL.

This clone appeared a few times. The chain links TRBV4-3 to TRBJ2-2; 11 bases fit TRBD2. The J segment lost 2 bases and the V segment lost 4 bases, leaving 9 bases of the junction unmatched. In germline, CDR1 is LGHNA, CDR2 YSLEER. This CDR3 has 18 residues. The CDR3 spells CASSPYQGTSGNTGELFF. DNA for the CDR3: TGCGCCAGCAGCCCTTACCAGGGGACTAGCGGTAACACCGGGGAGCTGTTTTTT.

This clone has a handful of counts. The rearrangement uses TRBV10-3 and TRBJ1-5; possibly TRBD1 for D (5 bases). The germline V gene encodes CDR1 ENHRY and CDR2 SYGVKD. This CDR3 contains 16 residues. Trimming pared 5 bases from V and 3 bases from J, leaving 17 bases between. CDR3 amino acids: CAISSGGGNTNQPQHF. The CDR3, as DNA: TGTGCCATCAGTTCGGGGGGGGGTAACACCAATCAGCCCCAGCATTTT.

There are a few counts of this clone. The chain couples TRBV29-1 to TRBJ1-2; D not resolved. CDR3 size: 12 residues. The germline V gene encodes CDR1 SQVTM and CDR2 ANQGSEA. The germline V and J ends were trimmed by 7 bases and 8 bases, with 17 bases remaining between them. This chain's CDR3 is CSATQTGSGYTF. As DNA, the CDR3 is TGCAGCGCAACCCAAACCGGGAGCGGCTACACCTTC.

For this clone: The same CDR3 arises from other DNA sequences in this sample as well. This chain connects TRBV7-9 to TRBJ1-1; no definite D call. Germline V gene data show CDR1 as SEHNR and CDR2 as FQNEAQ (reference sequence). V lost 1 base and J 11 bases, leaving 8 bases between the germline ends. CDR3 length: 11 residues. The CDR3 DNA reads TGTGCCAGCAGCTTAGGGGGAGCGGCTTTCTTT. It translates to CASSLGGAAFF.

The table lists this clone with a few counts. This chain's CDR3 is CAWTTDRGVYEQYF. DNA for the CDR3: TGTGCCTGGACAACGGACAGGGGTGTCTACGAGCAGTACTTC. The chain uses TRBV30 and TRBJ2-7; 9 bases agree with TRBD1. Germline V lookup: CDR1 GTSNPN, CDR2 SVGIG (reference sequence). The J segment lost 3 bases and the V segment lost 4 bases, leaving 7 bases of the junction unmatched. CDR3 size: 14 residues.

This clone occurred a few times. The chain uses TRBV9 and TRBJ1-1, with 7 bases that match TRBD1. The length of the CDR3 is 16 residues. CDR1 and CDR2 (germline): SGDLS, YYNGEE. J lost 0 bases, V lost 3 bases, and 8 bases had no gene match. The CDR3 nucleotides read TGTGCCAGCAGCGCCGGGACAGCGAGACTGAACACTGAAGCTTTCTTT. Its protein product is CASSAGTARLNTEAFF.

The sample holds a few counts of this clone. The chain uses TRBV30 and TRBJ1-2; D is ambiguous. This CDR3 is built from 11 residues. The germline gives CDR1 GTSNPN, CDR2 SVGIG (reference sequence). Trimming stripped 2 bases from V and 8 bases from J, with 9 bases between. In nucleotides, the CDR3 is TGTGCCTGGAGTAGGAGCGGGGGCTACACCTTC. The encoded protein is CAWSRSGGYTF.

The CDR3 nucleotides read TGTGCCATCATCCAGGGTTCGGGAGGGAAATACAATGAGCAGTTCTTC. Amino acid sequence: CAIIQGSGGKYNEQFF. The chain recombines TRBV28 with TRBJ2-1, with 8 nucleotides matching TRBD2. The CDR3 spans 16 residues. From germline, CDR1 is MDHEN and CDR2 SYDVKM. With V trimmed by 10 bases and J by 4 bases, 15 bases remained unmatched. Combining the CDR3 with reference TRBV28 and TRBJ2-1 gives the whole variable domain DVKVTQSSRYLVKRTGEKVFLECVQDMDHENMFWYRQDPGLGLRLIYFSYDVKMKEKGDIPEGYSVSREKKERFSLILESASTNQTSMYLCAIIQGSGGKYNEQFFGPGTRLTVL.